This T cell receptor beta chain was retrieved from a study of shared clonotypes between healthy human individuals. Trimming stripped 0 bases from V and 1 base from J, with 3 bases between. The CDR3 runs 13 residues. The V gene's germline CDR1 is KGHSH and CDR2 LQKENI. The method was immunoSEQ multiplex PCR; TCRdb's version includes in-frame clones alone and lacks a portion of them. Among roughly 640,000 clones listed, under 80% were seen once. The study's findings and limits: Compared with memory subsets, naive subsets generally had larger estimated richness. Depth was large, yet rarefaction showed that sorted-subset sequencing was incomplete.

A word on this clone: Its specificity is not known.

Input material: memory CD4+ T cells sorted from blood. Noted subset: CD45RA-negative fraction. The chain joins TRBV18 to TRBJ1-2; D gene ambiguous. This clonotype was sampled from a woman younger than 45 in good health. This chain's CDR3 is CASSPPDNYGYTF. CDR3 DNA: TGTGCCAGCTCACCACCGGATAACTATGGCTACACCTTC.